A selection of T cell receptor beta chains follows, all from one sample in a study of human T cells and chemical hapten exposure. TCRdb reprocessed the RACE reads with MiXCR, giving one entry per CDR3 protein. The sample consists of under 450,000 distinct CDR3 sequences, about 6.9% of them appearing once. The sequenced sample was whole blood, obtained in connection with sensitization to the hapten diphenylcyclopropenone (DPC). The receptors come from a woman between 18 and 30 years old with alopecia areata. Some clones in this sample may be carry-over from other donors' samples. CDR3s include the opening cysteine and the closing phenylalanine or tryptophan. The order of the fields is clone size, V gene, D gene, J gene, CDR3 protein, CDR3 DNA. A D gene is named only where the DNA matches it firmly. Some rows have no size entry. The others give once, few or many, or a class for an expanded clone.

many	TRBV7-9	-	TRBJ1-2	CASSLAGPNYGYTF	TGTGCCAGCAGCTTAGCAGGGCCAAACTATGGCTACACCTTC
-	TRBV28	TRBD1	TRBJ1-5	CASSSGQGPPQHF	TGTGCCAGCAGCTCGGGACAGGGTCCGCCCCAGCATTTT
-	TRBV29-1	-	TRBJ2-7	CSVRGAEQYF	TGCAGCGTCAGGGGTGCCGAGCAGTACTTC
few	TRBV3-1	-	TRBJ1-1	CASARVNTEAFF	TGTGCCAGCGCCAGGGTGAACACTGAAGCTTTCTTT
-	TRBV4-3	TRBD1	TRBJ1-6	CASSPDRGNNSPLHF	TGCGCCAGCAGTCCGGACAGGGGGAATAATTCACCCCTCCACTTT
-	TRBV20-1	-	TRBJ2-7	CSATPHRVYEQYF	TGCAGTGCTACGCCTCACCGAGTCTACGAGCAGTACTTC
-	TRBV7-2	TRBD2	TRBJ2-1	CASSLEARGSYNEQFF	TGTGCCAGCAGCTTAGAAGCTCGCGGGAGCTACAATGAGCAGTTCTTC
few	TRBV9	-	TRBJ1-5	CASSNGALSNQPQHF	TGTGCCAGCAGCAACGGGGCTTTAAGCAATCAGCCCCAGCATTTT
many	TRBV20-1	-	TRBJ1-1	CSASPHLNTEAFF	TGCAGTGCTAGTCCACATCTGAACACTGAAGCTTTCTTT
many	TRBV6-6	TRBD1	TRBJ1-1	CASSSTTQTGQGNTEAFF	TGTGCCAGCAGTTCCACGACTCAAACGGGACAGGGAAACACTGAAGCTTTCTTT
few	TRBV20-1	TRBD1	TRBJ2-7	CSAPGQEPDEQYF	TGCAGTGCTCCCGGACAGGAACCGGACGAGCAGTACTTC
few	TRBV7-2	TRBD2	TRBJ2-1	CASSLMTSGGIGEQFF	TGTGCCAGCAGCTTAATGACTAGCGGGGGGATCGGTGAGCAGTTCTTC
many	TRBV15	-	TRBJ1-5	CATSNEGLNQPQHF	TGTGCCACCAGCAACGAAGGTCTCAATCAGCCCCAGCATTTT
-	TRBV2	-	TRBJ1-2	CASSEGQGIVRYTF	TGTGCCAGCAGTGAGGGACAAGGCATCGTTCGGTACACCTTC
few	TRBV5-5	TRBD1	TRBJ2-3	CASSTGTGPDTQYF	TGTGCCAGCAGCACAGGGACAGGGCCAGATACGCAGTATTTT
many	TRBV5-1	-	TRBJ1-2	CASNEGGNYGYTF	TGCGCCAGCAATGAGGGCGGCAACTATGGCTACACCTTC
many	TRBV5-4	-	TRBJ1-4	CASSLAQDREKLFF	TGTGCCAGCAGCTTGGCCCAGGATCGGGAAAAACTGTTTTTT